The 13 T cell receptor beta chains reported below all come from one sample, sequenced in a study of T cell responses to AZD1222 COVID-19 vaccine. Assay used: immunoSEQ multiplex PCR; TCRdb lists only in-frame clones, some missing. The table shows approximately 150,000 clones, with around 89% occurring only once. The material sequenced was peripheral blood, taken on day 0 of AZD1222 vaccination. The receptors originated from an adult in good health.

This sequence joins TRBV27 and TRBJ2-5; D is uncertain. The germline V gene has CDR1 MNHEY and CDR2 SMNVEV (reference sequence). The V and J ends lost 5 bases and 4 bases respectively, with 17 bases between them. The CDR3 has 15 residues. CDR3 nucleotide sequence: TGTGCCAGCAGTCCGAGCGAGGTATGGGGAGAGACCCAGTACTTC. Protein sequence: CASSPSEVWGETQYF.

This clone was recorded once. The chain links TRBV11-2 to TRBJ2-5; 7 nucleotides agree with TRBD1. The V segment lost 5 bases and the J segment 4 bases; nucleotides outside the gene matches: 7. Germline CDR1 reads SGHAT; CDR2 reads FQNNGV. This CDR3 spans 14 amino acids. The CDR3, as DNA: TGTGCCAGCAGCCAAGACAGGGTTCTAGAGACCCAGTACTTC. This codes for CASSQDRVLETQYF.

Only a few counts were recorded for this clone. The chain has TRBV18 and TRBJ1-1, with 7 bases fitting TRBD1. CDR1 is KGHSH, CDR2 LQKENI, per germline. V shed 6 bases, J shed 3 bases, and the junction held 4 bases outside the gene matches. The CDR3 spans 13 residues. CDR3 in DNA: TGTGCCAGCTCGAACGACAGGGACACTGAAGCTTTCTTT. Its protein is CASSNDRDTEAFF. The whole variable domain, remainder taken from reference TRBV18 and TRBJ1-1, is NAGVMQNPRHLVRRRGQEARLRCSPMKGHSHVYWYRQLPEEGLKFMVYLQKENIIDESGMPKERFSAEFPKEGPSILRIQQVVRGDSAAYFCASSNDRDTEAFFGQGTRLTVV.

The V call is TRBV11-3, the J call TRBJ2-7, with TRBD1 identical over 9 bases. This CDR3 comprises 13 residues. Germline V gene sequence: CDR1 SGHNT, CDR2 YENEEA. Losses at the gene ends were 5 bases for V and 6 bases for J; bases not matched to a gene: 5. DNA of the CDR3: TGTGCCAGCAGCCTGCCACAGGGGGCCGAGCAGTACTTC. Encoded protein: CASSLPQGAEQYF.

The genes are TRBV7-9 and TRBJ1-2; no clear D gene. V was cut by 1 base and J by 6 bases, with 12 bases left in between. The CDR3 is 14 residues long. CDR1 and CDR2 (germline): SEHNR, FQNEAQ (reference sequence). CDR3 nucleotide sequence: TGTGCCAGCAGCTTAGGAACTCACCCTAATGGCTACACCTTC. As protein: CASSLGTHPNGYTF.

The chain employs TRBV6-5 and TRBJ2-7; TRBD2 agrees at 9 bases. The CDR3 sequence is 15 residues long. The germline gives CDR1 MNHEY, CDR2 SVGAGI. Trimming took 0 bases from V and 0 from J; bases not matched to a gene: 0. CDR3 region: CASSYSSGSSYEQYF. The CDR3 nucleotides are TGTGCCAGCAGTTACTCTAGCGGGAGCTCCTACGAGCAGTACTTC.

The chain has TRBV2 and TRBJ1-2; D gene unclear. Between the trimmed V and J ends, which lost 8 bases and 8 bases, there was a span of 21 bases. Per the germline V gene, CDR1 is SNHLY and CDR2 is FYNNEI. This CDR3 has 14 amino acids. The chain's CDR3 is CASPGPDPASGYTF. The DNA for the CDR3 is TGTGCCAGCCCCGGGCCGGACCCAGCTTCCGGCTACACCTTC.

The rearrangement joins TRBV29-1 to TRBJ2-6; D unresolved. Germline V lookup: CDR1 SQVTM, CDR2 ANQGSEA. V was pared by 7 bases and J by 0 bases, with 7 bases between. The CDR3 covers 13 residues. The CDR3 sequence: CSASYSGANVLTF. The DNA of the CDR3 is TGCAGCGCCTCCTACTCTGGGGCCAACGTCCTGACTTTC. Variable domain in full (rest from reference TRBV29-1 and TRBJ2-6): SAVISQKPSRDICQRGTSLTIQCQVDSQVTMMFWYRQQPGQSLTLIATANQGSEATYESGFVIDKFPISRPNLTFSTLTVSNMSPEDSSIYLCSASYSGANVLTFGAGSRLTVL.

The V gene is TRBV20-1, the J gene TRBJ1-1; D is unresolved. The CDR3 has 10 amino acids. CDR1 is DFQATT, CDR2 SNEGSKA, per germline (reference sequence). V lost 5 bases to trimming and J lost 10 bases, with 11 bases between them. The CDR3 is CSADPIGAFF. The CDR3 coding sequence is TGCAGTGCTGACCCCATCGGAGCTTTCTTT.

The CDR3 loop reads CASSLRQERNTEAFF. The CDR3 DNA reads as TGTGCCAGCAGCTTACGGCAGGAGCGGAACACTGAAGCTTTCTTT. The rearrangement links TRBV7-2 to TRBJ1-1, with D hard to call. With 2 bases removed from V and 1 base from J, the gap between germline ends came to 11 bases. From germline, CDR1 is SGHTA and CDR2 FQGNSA. This CDR3 spans 15 amino acids.

This chain connects TRBV5-1 to TRBJ2-1, with TRBD2 matching over 11 bases. Germline V gene lookup returns CDR1 SGHRS and CDR2 YFSETQ. The CDR3 covers 15 residues. V shed 0 bases and J 9 bases; nucleotides not matched to a gene: 5. The CDR3, as DNA: TGCGCCAGCAGCTTGGATAGCGGGAGGGCCCCTGAGCAGTTCTTC. It codes for CASSLDSGRAPEQFF.

The chain has TRBV6-5 and TRBJ1-2; D gene uncertain. The V end lost 0 bases, the J end lost 5 bases, and 7 bases lay between the germline ends. Germline assignment: CDR1 MNHEY and CDR2 SVGAGI. The CDR3 length is 13 residues. The CDR3 reads CASSYSSSYGYTF. The CDR3 coding sequence is TGTGCCAGCAGTTACTCGTCCTCTTATGGCTACACCTTC.

The rearrangement links TRBV12-3 or TRBV12-4 to TRBJ2-7, with D possibly matching TRBD2 (6 bases). This CDR3 region has 12 residues. V was pared by 3 bases and J by 7 bases, with 10 bases between. The CDR3 DNA reads TGTGCCAGCAGTTTTGGGCGGGGAGAGCAGTACTTC. It codes for CASSFGRGEQYF.